These T cell receptor beta chains were read from a single sample in a study of T cells in Graves' hyperthyroidism and ophthalmopathy. TCRdb re-derived calls from the multiplex PCR reads in MiXCR, one entry per CDR3 protein. The data contain roughly 150,000 distinct CDR3 sequences, about 9.4% of them singletons. What was sequenced was blood. Receptors originate from a woman between 18 and 29 years old with Graves' hyperthyroidism that later progressed to Graves' ophthalmopathy. CDR3s include the opening cysteine and the closing phenylalanine or tryptophan. D genes are given only for firm matches. Rows give clone size only sometimes, using once, few, many, or a class for an expanded clone.

d_gene | j_gene | abundance | v_gene | CDR3aa | CDR3nt
. | TRBJ2-1 | many | TRBV10-3 | CAISGMSNEQFF | TGTGCCATCAGTGGGATGAGCAATGAGCAGTTCTTC
. | TRBJ2-4 | many | TRBV2 | CASRDPGIWGIQYF | TGTGCCAGCAGGGATCCCGGGATTTGGGGCATTCAGTACTTC
. | TRBJ2-7 | few | TRBV27 | CASFGDNSYEQYF | TGTGCCAGCTTCGGGGACAATTCCTACGAGCAGTACTTC
. | TRBJ2-3 | many | TRBV29-1 | CSVGVAKTDTQYF | TGCAGCGTTGGGGTAGCGAAGACAGATACGCAGTATTTT
TRBD2 | TRBJ2-3 | many | TRBV7-9 | CASSPRTSGGASQSLDTQYF | TGTGCCAGCAGCCCCCGGACTAGCGGGGGGGCTTCCCAGAGTTTAGATACGCAGTATTTT
TRBD2 | TRBJ2-5 | many | TRBV19 | CASRGLAANQETQYF | TGTGCCAGTAGGGGACTAGCGGCCAACCAAGAGACCCAGTACTTC
. | TRBJ1-4 | few | TRBV6-1 | CASSRDGKLFF | TGTGCCAGCTCGAGGGACGGAAAACTGTTTTTT
TRBD1 | TRBJ1-4 | many | TRBV12-3/TRBV12-4 | CASSQGATNEKLFF | TGTGCCAGCAGTCAGGGGGCTACTAATGAAAAACTGTTTTTT
TRBD1 | TRBJ1-4 | . | TRBV30 | CAWGQGVEKLFF | TGTGCCTGGGGACAGGGGGTGGAAAAACTGTTTTTT
. | TRBJ2-3 | . | TRBV4-2 | CASSQDPPLAGRRDTQYF | TGTGCCAGCAGCCAAGACCCCCCCCTCGCGGGTAGAAGAGATACGCAGTATTTT
. | TRBJ1-2 | . | TRBV4-1 | CASSQLVSGLRGYTF | TGCGCCAGCAGCCAGCTGGTCTCAGGACTGAGGGGCTACACCTTC
TRBD2 | TRBJ2-1 | many | TRBV20-1 | CSAILSGGAIGGPYNEQFF | TGCAGTGCTATTCTTAGCGGGGGGGCAATTGGTGGCCCCTACAATGAGCAGTTCTTC